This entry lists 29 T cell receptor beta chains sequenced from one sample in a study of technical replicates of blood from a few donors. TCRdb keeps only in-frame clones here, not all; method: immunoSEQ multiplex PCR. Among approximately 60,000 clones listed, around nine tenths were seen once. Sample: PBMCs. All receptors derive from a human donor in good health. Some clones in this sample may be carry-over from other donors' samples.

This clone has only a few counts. The CDR3 DNA reads TGTGCCAGCAGTCCCCGGAGACAGGTCTACAATGAGCAGTTCTTC. Translating it yields CASSPRRQVYNEQFF. The chain combines TRBV5-4 with TRBJ2-1, with TRBD1 as a possible D gene (6 bases). Germline V gives CDR1 SGHNT, CDR2 YYREEE (reference sequence). V lost 5 bases and J lost 3, with 15 bases in between. This CDR3 is 15 amino acids long. Variable domain in full (rest from reference TRBV5-4 and TRBJ2-1): ETGVTQSPTHLIKTRGQQVTLRCSSQSGHNTVSWYQQALGQGPQFIFQYYREEENGRGNFPPRFSGLQFPNYSSELNVNALELDDSALYLCASSPRRQVYNEQFFGPGTRLTVL.

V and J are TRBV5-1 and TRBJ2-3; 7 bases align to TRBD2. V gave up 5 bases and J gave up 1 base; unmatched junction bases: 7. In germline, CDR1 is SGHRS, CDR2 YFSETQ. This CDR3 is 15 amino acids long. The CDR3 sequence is CASSLTSFRTDTQYF. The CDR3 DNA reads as TGCGCCAGCAGTCTGACTAGCTTTCGCACAGATACGCAGTATTTT.

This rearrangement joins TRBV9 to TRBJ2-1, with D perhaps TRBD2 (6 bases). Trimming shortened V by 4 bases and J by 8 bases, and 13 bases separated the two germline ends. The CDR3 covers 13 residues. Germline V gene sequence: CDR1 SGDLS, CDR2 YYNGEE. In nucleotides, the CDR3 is TGTGCCAGCAGCACCCAACTAGCCGATGAGCAGTTCTTC. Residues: CASSTQLADEQFF.

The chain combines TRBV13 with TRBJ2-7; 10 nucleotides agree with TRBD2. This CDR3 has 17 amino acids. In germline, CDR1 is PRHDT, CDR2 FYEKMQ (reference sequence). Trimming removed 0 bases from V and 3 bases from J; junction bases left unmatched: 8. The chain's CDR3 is CASSLGPGLAKFYEQYF. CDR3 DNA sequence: TGTGCCAGCAGCTTAGGACCGGGACTAGCGAAGTTCTACGAGCAGTACTTC.

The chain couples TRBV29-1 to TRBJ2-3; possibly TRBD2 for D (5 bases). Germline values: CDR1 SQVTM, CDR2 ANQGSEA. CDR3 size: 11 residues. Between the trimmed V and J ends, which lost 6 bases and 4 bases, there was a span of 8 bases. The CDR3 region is CSVHGADTQYF. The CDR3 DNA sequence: TGCAGCGTCCACGGGGCAGATACGCAGTATTTT.

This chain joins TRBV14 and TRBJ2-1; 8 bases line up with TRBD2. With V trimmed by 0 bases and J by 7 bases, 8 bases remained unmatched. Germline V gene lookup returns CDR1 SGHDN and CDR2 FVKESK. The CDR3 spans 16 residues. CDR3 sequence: CASSQDRSPGGNEQFF. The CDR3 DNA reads TGTGCCAGCAGCCAAGATCGGTCTCCGGGAGGGAATGAGCAGTTCTTC.

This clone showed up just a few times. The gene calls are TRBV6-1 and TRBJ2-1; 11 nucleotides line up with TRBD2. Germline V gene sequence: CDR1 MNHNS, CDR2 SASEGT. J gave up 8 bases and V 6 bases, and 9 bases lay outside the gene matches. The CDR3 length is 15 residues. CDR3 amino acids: CASSLLAGDFYEQFF. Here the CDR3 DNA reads TGTGCCAGCAGCTTACTAGCGGGAGATTTCTATGAGCAGTTCTTC.

The CDR3 region is CTSSLLAGGDTGELFF. In DNA, the CDR3 is TGCACCAGCAGCCTACTAGCGGGGGGGGACACCGGGGAGCTGTTTTTT. The rearrangement joins TRBV1 to TRBJ2-2; the table names TRBD2, a call not compared with the DNA. TRBV1 is noted as a pseudogene. This CDR3 contains 16 residues.

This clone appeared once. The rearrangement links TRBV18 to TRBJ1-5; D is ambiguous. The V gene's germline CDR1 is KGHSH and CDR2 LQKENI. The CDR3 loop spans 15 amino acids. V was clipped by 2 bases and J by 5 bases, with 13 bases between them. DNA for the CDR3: TGTGCCAGCTCACCAGAGGCGAACCGAGATCAGCCCCAGCATTTT. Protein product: CASSPEANRDQPQHF.

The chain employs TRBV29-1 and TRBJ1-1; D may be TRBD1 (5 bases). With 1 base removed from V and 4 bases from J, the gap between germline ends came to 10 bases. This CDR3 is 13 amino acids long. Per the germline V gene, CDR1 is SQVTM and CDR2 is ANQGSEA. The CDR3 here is CSVEAGRATEAFF. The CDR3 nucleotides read TGCAGCGTTGAAGCGGGCAGGGCCACTGAAGCTTTCTTT.

CDR3 sequence (DNA): TGTGCCAGCAGCCAAGATCGACAAGTAGTCTACGAGCAGTACTTC. As protein: CASSQDRQVVYEQYF. This chain uses TRBV4-2 with TRBJ2-7; D not resolved. CDR1 is LGHNA and CDR2 is YNFKEQ in the germline V gene. The length of the CDR3 is 15 residues. Trimming pared 0 bases from V and 3 bases from J, leaving 12 bases between.

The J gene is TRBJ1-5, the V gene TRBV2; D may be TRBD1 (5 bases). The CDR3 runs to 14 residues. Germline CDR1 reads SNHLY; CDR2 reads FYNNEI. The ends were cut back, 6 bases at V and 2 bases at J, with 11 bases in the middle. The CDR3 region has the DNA TGTGCCAGCAGCCTCATAGGGGGCAATCAGCCCCAGCATTTT. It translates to CASSLIGGNQPQHF.

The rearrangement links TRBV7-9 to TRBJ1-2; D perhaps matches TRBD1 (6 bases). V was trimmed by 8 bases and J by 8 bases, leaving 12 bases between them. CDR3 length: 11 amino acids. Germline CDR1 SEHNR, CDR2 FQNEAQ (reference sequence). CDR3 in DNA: TGTGCCAGCCAAGAGAGGGGGGGCTACACCTTC. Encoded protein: CASQERGGYTF.

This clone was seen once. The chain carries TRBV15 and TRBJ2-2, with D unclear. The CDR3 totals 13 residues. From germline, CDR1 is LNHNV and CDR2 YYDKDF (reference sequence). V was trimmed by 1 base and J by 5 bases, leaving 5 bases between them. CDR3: CATSRVATGELFF. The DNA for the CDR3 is TGTGCCACCAGCAGAGTTGCGACCGGGGAGCTGTTTTTT.

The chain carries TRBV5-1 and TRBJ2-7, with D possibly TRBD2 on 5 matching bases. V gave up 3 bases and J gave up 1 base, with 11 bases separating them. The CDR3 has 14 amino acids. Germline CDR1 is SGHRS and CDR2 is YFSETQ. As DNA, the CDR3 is TGCGCCAGCAGCTACCGGACTTATTCCTACGAGCAGTACTTC. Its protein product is CASSYRTYSYEQYF.

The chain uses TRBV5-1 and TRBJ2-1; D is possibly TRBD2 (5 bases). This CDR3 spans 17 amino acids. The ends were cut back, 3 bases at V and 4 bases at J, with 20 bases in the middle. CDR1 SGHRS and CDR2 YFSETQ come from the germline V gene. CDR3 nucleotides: TGCGCCAGCAGCTCGCTACCCAGCGAAACTAGGTACAATGAGCAGTTCTTC. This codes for CASSSLPSETRYNEQFF.

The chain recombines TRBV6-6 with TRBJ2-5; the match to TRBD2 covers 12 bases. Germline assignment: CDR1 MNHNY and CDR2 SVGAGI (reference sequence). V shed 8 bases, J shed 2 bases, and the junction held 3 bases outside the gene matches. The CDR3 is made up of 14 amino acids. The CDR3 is CASQLAGGQETQYF. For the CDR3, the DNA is TGTGCCAGCCAACTAGCGGGGGGACAAGAGACCCAGTACTTC.

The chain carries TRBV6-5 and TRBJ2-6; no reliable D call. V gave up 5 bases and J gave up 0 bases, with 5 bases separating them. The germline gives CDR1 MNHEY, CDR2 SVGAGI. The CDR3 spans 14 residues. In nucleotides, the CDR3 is TGTGCCAGCAGTGGCAGCTCTGGGGCCAACGTCCTGACTTTC. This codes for CASSGSSGANVLTF.

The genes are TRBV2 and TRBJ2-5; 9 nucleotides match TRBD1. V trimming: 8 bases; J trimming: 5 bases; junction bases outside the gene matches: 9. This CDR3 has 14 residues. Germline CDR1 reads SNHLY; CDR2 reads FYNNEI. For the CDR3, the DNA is TGTGCCAGCGGGGACAGGGTGGGCTCGGAGACCCAGTACTTC. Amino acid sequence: CASGDRVGSETQYF.

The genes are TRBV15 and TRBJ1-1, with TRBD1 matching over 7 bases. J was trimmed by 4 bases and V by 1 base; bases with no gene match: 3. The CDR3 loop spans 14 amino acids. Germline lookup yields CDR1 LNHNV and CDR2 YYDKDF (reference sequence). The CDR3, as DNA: TGTGCCACCAGCAGAGCATCAGGGGGCACTGAAGCTTTCTTT. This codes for CATSRASGGTEAFF.

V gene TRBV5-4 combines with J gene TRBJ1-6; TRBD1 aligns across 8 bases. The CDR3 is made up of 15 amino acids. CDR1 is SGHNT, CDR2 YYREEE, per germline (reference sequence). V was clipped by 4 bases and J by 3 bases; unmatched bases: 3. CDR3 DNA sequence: TGTGCCAGCAGCCCGGGACAGGACTATAATTCACCCCTCCACTTT. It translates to CASSPGQDYNSPLHF.

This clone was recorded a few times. CDR3: CATNLGQYNSPLHF. The CDR3, as DNA: TGTGCCACCAACCTGGGACAGTATAATTCACCCCTCCACTTT. The rearrangement joins TRBV15 to TRBJ1-6; 7 nucleotides match TRBD1. The CDR3 length is 14 residues. Germline loops: CDR1 LNHNV, CDR2 YYDKDF (reference sequence). Trimming removed 7 bases from V and 4 bases from J; junction bases left unmatched: 4.

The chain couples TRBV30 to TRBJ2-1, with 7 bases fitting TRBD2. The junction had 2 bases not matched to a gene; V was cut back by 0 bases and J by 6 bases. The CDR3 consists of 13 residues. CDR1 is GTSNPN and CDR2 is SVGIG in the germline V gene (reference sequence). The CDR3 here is CAWSVASGNEQFF. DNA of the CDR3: TGTGCCTGGAGTGTAGCTAGCGGCAATGAGCAGTTCTTC.

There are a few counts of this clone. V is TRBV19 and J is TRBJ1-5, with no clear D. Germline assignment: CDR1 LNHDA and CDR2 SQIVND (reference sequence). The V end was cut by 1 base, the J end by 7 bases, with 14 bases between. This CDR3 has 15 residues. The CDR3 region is CASSIAVGGKQPQHF. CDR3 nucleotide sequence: TGTGCCAGTAGTATAGCAGTAGGCGGGAAGCAGCCCCAGCATTTT.

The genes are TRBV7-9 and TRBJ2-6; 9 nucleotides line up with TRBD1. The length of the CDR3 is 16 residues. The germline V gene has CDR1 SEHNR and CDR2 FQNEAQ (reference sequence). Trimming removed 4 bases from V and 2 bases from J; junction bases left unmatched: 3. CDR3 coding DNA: TGTGCCAGCAGCTCACAGGGGGCAGCTGGGGCCAACGTCCTGACTTTC. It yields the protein CASSSQGAAGANVLTF.

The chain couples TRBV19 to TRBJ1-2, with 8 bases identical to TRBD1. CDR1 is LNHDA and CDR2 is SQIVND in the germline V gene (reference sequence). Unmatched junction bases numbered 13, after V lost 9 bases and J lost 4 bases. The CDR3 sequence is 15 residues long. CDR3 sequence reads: CASTDRGSSSYGYTF. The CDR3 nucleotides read TGTGCCAGCACCGACAGGGGATCCTCGAGCTATGGCTACACCTTC.

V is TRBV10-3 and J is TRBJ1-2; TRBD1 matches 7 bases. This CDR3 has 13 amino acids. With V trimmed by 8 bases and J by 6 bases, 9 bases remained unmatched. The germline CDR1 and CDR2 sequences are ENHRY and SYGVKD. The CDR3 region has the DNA TGTGCCATCTCCGACAGGGTAGGGAATGGCTACACCTTC. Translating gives CAISDRVGNGYTF.

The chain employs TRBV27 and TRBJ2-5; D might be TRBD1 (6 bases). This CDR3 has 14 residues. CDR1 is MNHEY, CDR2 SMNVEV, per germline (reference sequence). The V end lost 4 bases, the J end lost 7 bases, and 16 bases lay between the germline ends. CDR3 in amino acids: CASSSPGTSATQYF. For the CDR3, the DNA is TGTGCCAGCAGTTCCCCGGGGACATCTGCGACCCAGTACTTC.

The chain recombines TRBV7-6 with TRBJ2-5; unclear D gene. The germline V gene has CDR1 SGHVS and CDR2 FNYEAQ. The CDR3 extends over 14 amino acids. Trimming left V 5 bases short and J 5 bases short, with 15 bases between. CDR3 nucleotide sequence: TGTGCCAGCAGCCGCACGGGTATCGGGGAGACCCAGTACTTC. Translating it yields CASSRTGIGETQYF.